Presented here are 15 T cell receptor beta chains from one specimen sequenced in a study of blood T cell repertoires in COVID-19. Measured with immunoSEQ multiplex PCR; TCRdb has only the in-frame clones, and not every one. The table lists around 97,000 clones, just over 85% of them singletons. Sequenced: peripheral blood. All receptors derive from a human donor in a cohort sampled during active COVID-19.

The V and J genes are TRBV7-8 and TRBJ2-7; possibly TRBD1 for D (5 bases). CDR3 length: 14 residues. Trimming cost V 3 bases and J 0 bases, with 9 bases left between them. Germline V CDR1 and CDR2: SGHVS, FQNEAQ. CDR3 protein: CASSLQGSSYEQYF. As DNA, the CDR3 is TGTGCCAGCAGCTTGCAGGGATCCTCCTACGAGCAGTACTTC.

This chain links TRBV4-1 with TRBJ1-1; 7 positions agree with TRBD1. The CDR3 is 13 residues long. CDR1 is MGHRA and CDR2 is YSYEKL in the germline V gene. J was trimmed by 4 bases and V by 11 bases; bases with no gene match: 10. The DNA for the CDR3 is TGCGCCGGTAAAGGGGGCGCGACCACTGAAGCTTTCTTT. It is translated as CAGKGGATTEAFF.

The count of this clone is one. This chain joins TRBV3-1 (or the pseudogene TRBV3-2) and TRBJ2-1, with 8 bases aligning to TRBD2. The CDR3 sequence is 15 residues long. Germline lookup yields CDR1 LGHDT and CDR2 YNNKEL (reference sequence). V lost 2 bases and J lost 4; bases outside the gene matches: 4. This CDR3 reads CASSQPGGRYNEQFF. The CDR3 bases are TGTGCCAGCAGCCAACCGGGGGGGAGGTACAATGAGCAGTTCTTC.

The chain employs TRBV21-1 and TRBJ1-1; the DNA was not compared with TRBD1, the D call given in the table. TRBV21-1 is annotated as a pseudogene. The CDR3 has 18 amino acids. Here the CDR3 reads CASSQSPARGKTGTEAFF. In DNA, the CDR3 is TGTGCCAGCAGCCAATCCCCTGCGAGGGGGAAGACTGGCACTGAAGCTTTCTTT.

The chain has TRBV3-1 (or the pseudogene TRBV3-2) and TRBJ1-1; D is perhaps TRBD1 (5 bases). Germline CDR1 and CDR2: LGHDT and YNNKEL (reference sequence). The V end lost 4 bases, the J end lost 2 bases, and 20 bases lay between the germline ends. CDR3 length: 17 amino acids. CDR3 loop: CASSPRDRFRENTEAFF. In DNA, the CDR3 is TGTGCCAGCAGCCCCAGGGATCGATTCAGGGAAAACACTGAAGCTTTCTTT.

The V call is TRBV12-3 or TRBV12-4, the J call TRBJ2-1; D possibly corresponds to TRBD2 (5 bases). V was clipped by 11 bases and J by 5 bases, with 16 bases between them. This CDR3 spans 13 amino acids. CDR3 nucleotides: TGTGCCTCAGGAGCGGATTCAAACAATGAGCAGTTCTTC. Amino acid sequence: CASGADSNNEQFF.

The table lists this clone with a few counts. Other DNA sequences of this sample code for an identical CDR3. The chain uses TRBV30 and TRBJ1-1; D remains unclear. Trimming stripped 2 bases from V and 1 base from J, with 5 bases between. This CDR3 has 12 residues. CDR1 and CDR2 from the germline V gene are GTSNPN and SVGIG (reference sequence). The CDR3 region is CAWSPGNTEAFF. CDR3 DNA sequence: TGTGCCTGGAGTCCCGGGAACACTGAAGCTTTCTTT.

The chain joins TRBV21-1 to TRBJ2-5; the DNA was not compared with TRBD2, the D call given in the table. TRBV21-1 is a pseudogene segment. CDR3 length equals 17 residues. In DNA form, the CDR3 reads TGTGCCAGCAGCAGCCCTATTCGGGTTGGTTACCAAGAGACCCAGTACTTC. The encoded protein is CASSSPIRVGYQETQYF.

The chain has TRBV4-1 and TRBJ2-7; TRBD2 is a possible D gene (5 bases). The CDR3 is 14 amino acids. V shed 0 bases and J shed 9 bases, with 15 bases lying between them. The germline CDR1 and CDR2 sequences are MGHRA and YSYEKL. The CDR3 protein is CASSQDSGIGAQYF. In DNA, the CDR3 is TGCGCCAGCAGCCAAGATTCCGGGATTGGAGCGCAGTACTTC.

For this clone: The sample carries other DNA sequences with the same CDR3. The chain has TRBV11-3 and TRBJ2-1; 7 nucleotides agree with TRBD2. Germline V lookup: CDR1 SGHNT, CDR2 YENEEA. This CDR3 is built from 14 residues. V was clipped by 0 bases and J by 8 bases; unmatched bases: 4. CDR3 residues: CASSLDLGGDEQFF. CDR3 in DNA: TGTGCCAGCAGCTTAGATCTTGGGGGGGATGAGCAGTTCTTC.

The rearrangement uses TRBV7-7 and TRBJ2-2; 9 bases map to TRBD1. J lost 6 bases, V lost 5 bases, and 10 bases had no gene match. The CDR3 loop spans 16 amino acids. Germline CDR1 reads SSHAT; CDR2 reads FNYEAQ (reference sequence). The CDR3 DNA sequence: TGTGCCAGCAGCCTTAATCCGGGACAGGGAGCCGGGGAGCTGTTTTTT. Its translation: CASSLNPGQGAGELFF.

The V gene is TRBV27, the J gene TRBJ2-2; 7 bases are a match to TRBD2. Trimming cost V 7 bases and J 7 bases; bases outside gene matches: 9. Germline lookup yields CDR1 MNHEY and CDR2 SMNVEV (reference sequence). CDR3 length: 14 residues. CDR3 sequence reads: CASTWGGVGGELFF. The CDR3 DNA follows: TGTGCCAGCACCTGGGGGGGAGTAGGCGGGGAGCTGTTTTTT.

The chain couples TRBV5-1 to TRBJ1-6; possible D gene TRBD1, 5 bases. Germline CDR1 SGHRS, CDR2 YFSETQ. Trimming stripped 0 bases from V and 6 bases from J, with 10 bases between. The CDR3 length is 15 residues. The CDR3 here is CASSLAGAANSPLHF. For the CDR3, the DNA is TGCGCCAGCAGCTTGGCTGGGGCGGCTAATTCACCCCTCCACTTT.

The J gene is TRBJ2-2, the V gene TRBV5-5, with D perhaps matching TRBD2 (5 bases). Looked up from germline, CDR1 is SGHKS and CDR2 is YYEKEE (reference sequence). The V and J ends lost 4 bases and 2 bases respectively, with 18 bases between them. CDR3 length: 17 residues. The CDR3 here is CASSHRPTGINTGELFF. The CDR3 DNA reads as TGTGCCAGCAGCCACCGGCCGACGGGGATAAACACCGGGGAGCTGTTTTTT. Looking up the rest from reference TRBV5-5 and TRBJ2-2 gives the full variable domain: DAGVTQSPTHLIKTRGQQVTLRCSPISGHKSVSWYQQVLGQGPQFIFQYYEKEERGRGNFPDRFSARQFPNYSSELNVNALLLGDSALYLCASSHRPTGINTGELFFGEGSRLTVL.

This clone showed up just once. The V gene is TRBV4-3, the J gene TRBJ2-7; 7 bases line up with TRBD1. The ends lost 2 bases at V and 6 bases at J; junction bases unmatched: 7. This CDR3 spans 14 amino acids. CDR1 and CDR2 (germline): LGHNA, YSLEER. CDR3 protein: CASSQTYTGVEQYF. CDR3 sequence (DNA): TGCGCCAGCAGCCAAACCTACACAGGGGTCGAGCAGTACTTC.